The TCR beta chain under discussion was sequenced for a study of blood T cells in healthy people across ages. General study points: Measured against age, TCR beta diversity per million T cells decreased in a roughly linear manner.

Primed by a sample-barcoded 5' primer and a J-beta primer mix, a second PCR proceeded for roughly 7 to 11 cycles. Researchers report that each sample yielded at least 2.5 million CDR3-containing paired-end reads. TCRdb independently ran MiXCR on the 5' RACE reads; one entry per CDR3 protein. Of over a million distinct CDR3 sequences in the sample, around 59% were seen once. This clonotype was seen once. Its matching antigen is unknown. The V and J ends lost 5 bases and 4 bases respectively, with 18 bases between them. The CDR3 loop spans 14 amino acids. CDR1 and CDR2 from the germline V gene are SQVTM and ANQGSEA.

This chain joins TRBV29-1 and TRBJ2-7; D might be TRBD2 (6 bases). This TCR derives from a man between 18 and 35 years old in good health. Input material: blood. The CDR3 is CSVRARDFPYEQYF. The CDR3 DNA follows: TGCAGCGTTCGCGCCCGGGACTTCCCTTACGAGCAGTACTTC.